This T cell receptor beta chain appears in the sequencing data of a study of CD8 T cell repertoires and HIV-1 epitope variants. Study details: T cells were stimulated with Twenty-five Gag and Nef peptides separately. Control wells had CMV/EBV/flu peptides, negative Ebola AY9, or no peptide.

As regards this clone: Its specificity is not known.

General observations from the study: Most of the nine antigen-specific clonotypes appeared cross-reactive to autologous or escape variants.

Libraries were prepared by immunoSEQ multiplex PCR; TCRdb keeps only in-frame clonotypes and omits some of them. This table holds 5,000 to 6,500 clones, around 71% found once. The source material was cultured CD8+ T cells derived from PBMCs. The source of this sequence is a male donor with HIV.

CDR3 region: CASTRDALVDTQYF. The CDR3 bases are TGTGCCAGCACCCGGGACGCCCTGGTAGATACGCAGTATTTT. The genes are TRBV27 and TRBJ2-3; D possibly uses TRBD1 or TRBD2 (5 bases each). Trimming cost V 7 bases and J 5 bases, with 16 bases left between them. Germline V gene data show CDR1 as MNHEY and CDR2 as SMNVEV (reference sequence). The CDR3 is 14 amino acids.